In its sample, the clone carrying this T cell receptor (beta chain) was seen many times. Its antigen is not known. CDR1 and CDR2 from the germline V gene are SGHNT and YYREEE (reference sequence). The CDR3 has 17 residues. The junction had 9 bases not matched to a gene; V was cut back by 1 base and J by 5 bases. Donors likely had unrecorded immune exposures despite being nominally healthy when sampled. This entry is derived from a study of cytomegalovirus exposure and HLA in healthy donors. Amplification used 60 Vbeta primers and 13 Jbeta primers. Libraries were prepared by immunoSEQ multiplex PCR; TCRdb keeps only in-frame clonotypes and omits some of them. The profile shows some 130,000 clones, around 77% of them singletons. Study results and caveats: The records held CMV serostatus as the only immune exposure information.

The sequencing input was PBMCs. The chain is built from TRBV5-4 and TRBJ2-7, with 13 bases identical to TRBD2. The TCR originated in a man aged 25-45 years in good health and CMV-seronegative. As DNA, the CDR3 is TGTGCCAGCAGCTTGTCCCTGAGGACTAGCGGGAGAAACGAGCAGTACTTC. As protein: CASSLSLRTSGRNEQYF.